This TCR beta chain is from a study of blood T cell repertoires in COVID-19. Whole-study context: The study drew acute and convalescent COVID-19 samples from the United States, Italy and Spain. Sample material is recorded as cDNA or gDNA derived from T cells, B-cell-depleted T cells, or PBMCs.

Original handling: Researchers report that nucleated cell counts were estimated from reference gene primer amplification. TCRdb's table, derived via immunoSEQ multiplex PCR, lists solely in-frame clones and lacks some. V and J calls and clone size follow that table, whereas D and trimming were derived from the DNA. The data show some 150,000 clones, roughly 89% seen once. This TCR was sampled from a woman aged 60-75 years who had recovered from COVID-19. Sequencing input: peripheral blood.

The CDR3: CASSRGPEKLFF. In DNA, the CDR3 is TGTGCCAGCAGCCGAGGTCCGGAAAAACTGTTTTTT. V is TRBV7-2 and J is TRBJ1-4; no firm D call. V lost 5 bases and J lost 8, with 9 bases in between. From germline, CDR1 is SGHTA and CDR2 FQGNSA. The length of the CDR3 is 12 residues. The entire variable domain, with the rest obtained from reference TRBV7-2 and TRBJ1-4, is as follows: GAGVSQSPSNKVTEKGKDVELRCDPISGHTALYWYRQSLGQGLEFLIYFQGNSAPDKSGLPSDRFSAERTGGSVSTLTIQRTQQEDSAVYLCASSRGPEKLFFGSGTQLSVL.